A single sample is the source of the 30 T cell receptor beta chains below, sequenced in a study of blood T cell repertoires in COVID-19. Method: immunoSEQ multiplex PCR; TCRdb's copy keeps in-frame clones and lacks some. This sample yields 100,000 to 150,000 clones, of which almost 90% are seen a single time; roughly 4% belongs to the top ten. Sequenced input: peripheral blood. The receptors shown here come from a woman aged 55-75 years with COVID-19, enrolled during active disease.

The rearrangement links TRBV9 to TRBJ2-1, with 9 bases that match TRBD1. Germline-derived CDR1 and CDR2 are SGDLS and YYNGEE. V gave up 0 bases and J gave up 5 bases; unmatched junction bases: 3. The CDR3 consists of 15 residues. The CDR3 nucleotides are TGTGCCAGCAGCGTAGAACAGGGGGCTAACAATGAGCAGTTCTTC. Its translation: CASSVEQGANNEQFF.

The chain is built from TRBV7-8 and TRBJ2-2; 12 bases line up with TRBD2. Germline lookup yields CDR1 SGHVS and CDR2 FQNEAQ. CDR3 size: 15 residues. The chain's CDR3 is CAAPSGGVGTGELFF. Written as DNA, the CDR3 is TGTGCGGCGCCTAGCGGGGGGGTCGGCACCGGGGAGCTGTTTTTT.

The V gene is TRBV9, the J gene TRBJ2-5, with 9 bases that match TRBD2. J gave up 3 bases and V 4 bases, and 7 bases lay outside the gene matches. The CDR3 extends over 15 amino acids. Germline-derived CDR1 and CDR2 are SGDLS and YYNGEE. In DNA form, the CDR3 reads TGTGCCAGCAGCAGGGCGGCTAGCGGGGAAGAGACCCAGTACTTC. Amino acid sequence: CASSRAASGEETQYF.

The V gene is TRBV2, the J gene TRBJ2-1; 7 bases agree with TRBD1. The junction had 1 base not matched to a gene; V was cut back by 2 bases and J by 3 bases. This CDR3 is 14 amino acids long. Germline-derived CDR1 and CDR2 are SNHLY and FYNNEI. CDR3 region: CASSERTGYNEQFF. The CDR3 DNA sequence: TGTGCCAGCAGTGAAAGGACAGGCTACAATGAGCAGTTCTTC.

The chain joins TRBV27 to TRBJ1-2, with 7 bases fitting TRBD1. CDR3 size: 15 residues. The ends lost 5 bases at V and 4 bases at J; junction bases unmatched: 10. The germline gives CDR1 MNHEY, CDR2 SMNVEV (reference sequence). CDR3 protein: CASSPRQGTFYGYTF. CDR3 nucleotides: TGTGCCAGCAGTCCCCGACAGGGAACATTCTATGGCTACACCTTC.

CDR3 region: CASASGQGVTGELFF. In DNA form, the CDR3 reads TGTGCCAGCGCATCGGGACAGGGGGTTACCGGGGAGCTGTTTTTT. The chain carries TRBV7-7 and TRBJ2-2, with 11 nucleotides matching TRBD1. J lost 5 bases, V lost 8 bases, and 7 bases had no gene match. This CDR3 is built from 15 residues. Germline V CDR1 and CDR2: SSHAT, FNYEAQ (reference sequence).

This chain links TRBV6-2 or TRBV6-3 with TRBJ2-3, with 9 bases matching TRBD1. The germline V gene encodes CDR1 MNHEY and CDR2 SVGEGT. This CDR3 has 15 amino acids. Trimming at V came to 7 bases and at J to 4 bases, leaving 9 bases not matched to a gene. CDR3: CASTPRGQGADTQYF. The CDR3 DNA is TGTGCCAGCACCCCGAGGGGACAGGGAGCAGATACGCAGTATTTT.

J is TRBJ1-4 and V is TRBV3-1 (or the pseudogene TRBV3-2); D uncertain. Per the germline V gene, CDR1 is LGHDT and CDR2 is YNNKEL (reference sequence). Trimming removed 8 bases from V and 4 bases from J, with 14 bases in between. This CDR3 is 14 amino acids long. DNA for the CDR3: TGTGCCAGCCCGGGAGGAACTTTTAATGAAAAACTGTTTTTT. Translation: CASPGGTFNEKLFF.

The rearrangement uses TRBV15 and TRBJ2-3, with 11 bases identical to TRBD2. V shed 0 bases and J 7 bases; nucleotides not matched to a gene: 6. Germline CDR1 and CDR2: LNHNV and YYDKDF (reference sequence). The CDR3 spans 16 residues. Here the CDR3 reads CATSRDSGGAFNTQYF. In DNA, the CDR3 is TGTGCCACCAGCAGAGATAGCGGGGGGGCGTTTAATACGCAGTATTTT.

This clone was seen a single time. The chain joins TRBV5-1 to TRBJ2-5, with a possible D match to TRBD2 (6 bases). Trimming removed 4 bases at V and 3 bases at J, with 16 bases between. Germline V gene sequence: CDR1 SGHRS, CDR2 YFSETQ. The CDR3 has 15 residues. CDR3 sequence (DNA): TGCGCCAGCAGCCCCGGCGGGACCGGGGAAGAGACCCAGTACTTC. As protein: CASSPGGTGEETQYF. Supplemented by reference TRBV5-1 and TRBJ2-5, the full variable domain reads KAGVTQTPRYLIKTRGQQVTLSCSPISGHRSVSWYQQTPGQGLQFLFEYFSETQRNKGNFPGRFSGRQFSNSRSEMNVSTLELGDSALYLCASSPGGTGEETQYFGPGTRLLVL.

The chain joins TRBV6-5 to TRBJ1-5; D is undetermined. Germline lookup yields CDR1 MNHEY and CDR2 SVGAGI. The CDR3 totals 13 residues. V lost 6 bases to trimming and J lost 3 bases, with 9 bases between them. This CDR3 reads CASRGLYNQPQHF. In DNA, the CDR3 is TGTGCCAGCAGAGGACTCTACAATCAGCCCCAGCATTTT.

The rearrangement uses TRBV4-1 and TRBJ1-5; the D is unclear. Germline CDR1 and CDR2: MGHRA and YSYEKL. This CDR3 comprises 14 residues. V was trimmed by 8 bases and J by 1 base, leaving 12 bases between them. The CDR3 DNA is TGCGCCAGCCGAGGGCCCGGCAGCAATCAGCCCCAGCATTTT. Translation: CASRGPGSNQPQHF.

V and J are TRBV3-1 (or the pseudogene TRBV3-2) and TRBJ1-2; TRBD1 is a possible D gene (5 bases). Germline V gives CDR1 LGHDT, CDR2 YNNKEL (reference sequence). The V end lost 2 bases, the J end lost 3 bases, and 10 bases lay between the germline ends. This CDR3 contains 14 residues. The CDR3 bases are TGTGCCAGCAGCCAAACAGGCCGCTACTATGGCTACACCTTC. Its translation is CASSQTGRYYGYTF.

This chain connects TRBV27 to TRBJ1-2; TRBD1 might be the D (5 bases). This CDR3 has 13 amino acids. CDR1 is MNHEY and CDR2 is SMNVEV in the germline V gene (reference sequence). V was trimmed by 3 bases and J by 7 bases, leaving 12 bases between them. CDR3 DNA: TGTGCCAGCAGTTTCATCGGGGGAGCTGGCTACACCTTC. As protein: CASSFIGGAGYTF.

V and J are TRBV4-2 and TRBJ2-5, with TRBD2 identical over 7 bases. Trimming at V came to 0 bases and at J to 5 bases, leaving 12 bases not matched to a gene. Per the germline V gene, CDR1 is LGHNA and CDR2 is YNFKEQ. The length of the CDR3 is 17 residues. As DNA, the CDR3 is TGTGCCAGCAGCCAAGATTTTGCAGCGGGGATTCGGGAGACCCAGTACTTC. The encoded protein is CASSQDFAAGIRETQYF.

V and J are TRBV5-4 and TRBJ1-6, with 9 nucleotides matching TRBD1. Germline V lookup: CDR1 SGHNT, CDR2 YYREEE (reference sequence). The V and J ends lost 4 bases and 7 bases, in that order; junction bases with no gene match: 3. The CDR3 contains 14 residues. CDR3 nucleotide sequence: TGTGCCAGCAGCGCGGACAGGGGCAATTCACCCCTCCACTTT. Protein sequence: CASSADRGNSPLHF.

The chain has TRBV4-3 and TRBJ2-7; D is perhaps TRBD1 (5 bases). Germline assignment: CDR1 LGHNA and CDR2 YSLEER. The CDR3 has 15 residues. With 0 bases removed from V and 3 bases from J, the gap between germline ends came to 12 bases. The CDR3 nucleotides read TGCGCCAGCAGCCAAGATATAAACCAGGGCTACGAGCAGTACTTC. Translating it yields CASSQDINQGYEQYF.

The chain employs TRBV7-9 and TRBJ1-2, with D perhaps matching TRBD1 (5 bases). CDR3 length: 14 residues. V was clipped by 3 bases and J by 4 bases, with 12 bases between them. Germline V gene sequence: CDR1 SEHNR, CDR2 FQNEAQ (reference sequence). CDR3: CASSLGGDGYGYTF. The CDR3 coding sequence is TGTGCCAGCAGCTTGGGAGGGGACGGCTATGGCTACACCTTC.

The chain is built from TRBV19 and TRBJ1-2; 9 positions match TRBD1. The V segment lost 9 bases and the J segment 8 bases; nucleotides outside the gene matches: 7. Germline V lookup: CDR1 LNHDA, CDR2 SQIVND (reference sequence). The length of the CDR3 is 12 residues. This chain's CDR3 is CASRDRVAGYTF. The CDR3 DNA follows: TGTGCCAGCCGGGACAGGGTAGCCGGCTACACCTTC.

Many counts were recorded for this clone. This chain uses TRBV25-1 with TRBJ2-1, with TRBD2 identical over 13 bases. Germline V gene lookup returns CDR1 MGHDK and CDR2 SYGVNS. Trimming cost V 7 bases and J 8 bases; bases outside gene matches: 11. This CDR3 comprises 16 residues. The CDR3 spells CASTGPTSGGFDEQFF. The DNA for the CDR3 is TGTGCCAGCACTGGGCCGACTAGCGGGGGGTTCGATGAGCAGTTCTTC.

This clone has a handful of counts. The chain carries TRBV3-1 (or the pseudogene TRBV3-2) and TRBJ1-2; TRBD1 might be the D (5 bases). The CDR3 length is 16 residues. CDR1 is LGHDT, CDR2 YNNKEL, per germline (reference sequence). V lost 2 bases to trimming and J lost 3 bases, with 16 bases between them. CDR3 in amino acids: CASSQFQGLGYYGYTF. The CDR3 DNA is TGTGCCAGCAGCCAATTCCAGGGTCTGGGTTACTATGGCTACACCTTC.

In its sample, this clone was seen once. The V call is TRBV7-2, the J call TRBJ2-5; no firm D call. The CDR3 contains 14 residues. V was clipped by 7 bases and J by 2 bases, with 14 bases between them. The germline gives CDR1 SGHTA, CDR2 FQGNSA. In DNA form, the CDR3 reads TGTGCCAGCAACTCTATGGGCTCACAAGAGACCCAGTACTTC. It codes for CASNSMGSQETQYF.

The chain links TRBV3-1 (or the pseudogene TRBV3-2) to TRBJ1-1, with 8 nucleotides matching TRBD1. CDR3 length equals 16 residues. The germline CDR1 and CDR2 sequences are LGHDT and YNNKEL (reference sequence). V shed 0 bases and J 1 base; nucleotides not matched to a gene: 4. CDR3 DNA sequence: TGTGCCAGCAGCCAAGATAGTCAGGGGGCGAACACTGAAGCTTTCTTT. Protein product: CASSQDSQGANTEAFF.

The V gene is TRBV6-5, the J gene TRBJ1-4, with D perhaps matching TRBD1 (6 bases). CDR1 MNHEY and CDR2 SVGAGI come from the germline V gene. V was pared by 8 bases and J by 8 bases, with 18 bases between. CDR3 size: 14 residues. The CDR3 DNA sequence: TGTGCCAGCCGAGACGCAGGGGTGGGGGAAAAACTGTTTTTT. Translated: CASRDAGVGEKLFF.

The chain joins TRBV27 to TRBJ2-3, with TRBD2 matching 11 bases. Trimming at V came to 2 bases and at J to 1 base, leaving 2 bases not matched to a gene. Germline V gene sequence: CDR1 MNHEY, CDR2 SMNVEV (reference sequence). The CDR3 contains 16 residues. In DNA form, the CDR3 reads TGTGCCAGCAGTTTAGGACTAGCGGGCCGCACAGATACGCAGTATTTT. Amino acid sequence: CASSLGLAGRTDTQYF.

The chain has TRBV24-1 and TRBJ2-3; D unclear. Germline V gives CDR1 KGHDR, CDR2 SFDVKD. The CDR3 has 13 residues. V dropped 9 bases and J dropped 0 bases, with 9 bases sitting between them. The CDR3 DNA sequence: TGTGCCACCCAGGCTTCCAGCACAGATACGCAGTATTTT. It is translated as CATQASSTDTQYF.

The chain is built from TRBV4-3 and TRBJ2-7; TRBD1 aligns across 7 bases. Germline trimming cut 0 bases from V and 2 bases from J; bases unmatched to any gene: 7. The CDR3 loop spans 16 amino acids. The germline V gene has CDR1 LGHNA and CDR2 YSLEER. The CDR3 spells CASSQDIWQGAYEQYF. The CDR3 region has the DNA TGCGCCAGCAGCCAAGATATTTGGCAGGGGGCCTACGAGCAGTACTTC.

This chain's CDR3 is CASSFFRREEQYF. The CDR3 DNA sequence: TGCGCCAGCAGCTTTTTCAGACGGGAGGAGCAGTACTTC. The V gene is TRBV5-1, the J gene TRBJ2-7; a weak D match, TRBD2 (6 bases). This CDR3 has 13 residues. Germline CDR1 SGHRS, CDR2 YFSETQ. The V end was cut by 2 bases, the J end by 7 bases, with 13 bases between. Using reference TRBV5-1 and TRBJ2-7 for the parts outside the CDR3, the full variable domain is KAGVTQTPRYLIKTRGQQVTLSCSPISGHRSVSWYQQTPGQGLQFLFEYFSETQRNKGNFPGRFSGRQFSNSRSEMNVSTLELGDSALYLCASSFFRREEQYFGPGTRLTVT.

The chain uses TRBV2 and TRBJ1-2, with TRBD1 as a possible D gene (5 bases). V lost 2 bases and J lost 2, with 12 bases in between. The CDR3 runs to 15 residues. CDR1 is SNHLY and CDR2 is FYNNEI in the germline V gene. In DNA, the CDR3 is TGTGCCAGCAGTGAAACGGGGGTCGCGAACTATGGCTACACCTTC. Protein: CASSETGVANYGYTF.

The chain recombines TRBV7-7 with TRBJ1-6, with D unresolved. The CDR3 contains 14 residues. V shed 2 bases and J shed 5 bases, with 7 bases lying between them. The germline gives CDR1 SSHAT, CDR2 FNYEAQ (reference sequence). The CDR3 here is CASSLTTNNSPLHF. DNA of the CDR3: TGTGCCAGCAGCTTAACTACTAATAATTCACCCCTCCACTTT.